This TCR beta chain stems from a study of cytomegalovirus exposure and HLA in healthy donors. Primers included in the PCR were 60 Vbeta and 13 Jbeta primers. Libraries were prepared by immunoSEQ multiplex PCR; TCRdb keeps only in-frame clonotypes and omits some of them. Seen here are around 110,000 clones, around 75% observed once, and the top ten hold 1.5% to 2%. CDR3 length: 12 amino acids. CDR1 is MNHNS and CDR2 is SASEGT in the germline V gene. Sampled while nominally healthy, donors likely had unrecorded immune exposures. With respect to this clone: A junction boundary mismatches the germline segment, possibly from a read error.

The sequence derives from a woman between 18 and 30 years old in good health and CMV-seronegative. This sequence joins TRBV6-1 and TRBJ1-2, with 7 bases fitting TRBD1. Sequencing used PBMCs. The DNA of the CDR3 is TGTGCCAGCAGTGAAAGGAGGGGGACAGCGTCCTTC. Amino acids: CASSERRGTASF.